Sequencing of this T cell receptor (beta chain) was carried out in a study of beta chain features in type 1 diabetes. With 1 base removed from V and 3 bases from J, the gap between germline ends came to 16 bases. Looked up from germline, CDR1 is MGHRA and CDR2 is YSYEKL. This CDR3 region has 16 residues. Points from the study as a whole: For patients, the naive, central memory and Treg TCRB repertoires appeared more alike than for healthy donors.

The sequenced template was cDNA made from the entire isolated RNA. Here immunoSEQ multiplex PCR was the method, and the copy in TCRdb shows in-frame clones only, minus some. The table has under 400,000 clones, roughly 13% seen once. This clone has only a few counts. The antigen remains unidentified. The chain recombines TRBV4-1 with TRBJ2-7; D remains ambiguous. The sequenced material came from naive CD4+ T cells from blood. The origin of this receptor is a young man in good health. DNA for the CDR3: TGCGCCAGCAGCCAAGTCAGCGCAGTTCCTTTCTACGAGCAGTACTTC. It codes for CASSQVSAVPFYEQYF.